These 9 T cell receptor beta chains were sequenced from one sample in a study of T cell changes during pregnancy in multiple sclerosis. Using immunoSEQ multiplex PCR, the repertoire was profiled, and TCRdb retains in-frame clones only, with some absent. Among over 50,000 clones, 85% to 90% were seen once, and the ten largest hold about 5.2%. The sequenced sample consisted of peripheral blood from another person, used as feeder cells. The receptors were gathered from a human donor whose cells served as feeder cells for cultures in a pregnancy study.

This clone was counted between two and nine times. The chain links TRBV5-1 to TRBJ2-3, with D possibly being TRBD1 (6 bases). The CDR3 runs to 15 residues. The ends were cut back, 7 bases at V and 0 bases at J, with 15 bases in the middle. CDR1 SGHRS and CDR2 YFSETQ come from the germline V gene. The CDR3 sequence: CASGTAGVSTDTQYF. CDR3 nucleotides: TGCGCCAGCGGGACCGCAGGGGTAAGCACAGATACGCAGTATTTT.

This clone showed up just a few times. DNA for the CDR3: TGTGCCAGCAGGAGACAGGGCACTAGCAATCAGCCCCAGCATTTT. Its protein is CASRRQGTSNQPQHF. J is TRBJ1-5 and V is TRBV6-6; 7 bases are shared with TRBD1. The length of the CDR3 is 15 residues. With 6 bases clipped from V and 0 bases from J, the junction kept 5 bases outside the gene matches. Germline lookup yields CDR1 MNHNY and CDR2 SVGAGI (reference sequence).

V is TRBV9 and J is TRBJ2-3, with 10 positions matching TRBD2. Germline V CDR1 and CDR2: SGDLS, YYNGEE. This CDR3 contains 14 residues. V trimming: 7 bases; J trimming: 2 bases; junction bases outside the gene matches: 4. This CDR3 reads CASSLAGVTDTQYF. CDR3 sequence (DNA): TGTGCCAGCTCTCTAGCGGGAGTCACAGATACGCAGTATTTT.

V gene TRBV5-4 combines with J gene TRBJ2-5; TRBD1 aligns across 9 bases. V dropped 0 bases and J dropped 3; count of bases not matched to a gene: 3. There are 15 residues in the CDR3. From germline, CDR1 is SGHNT and CDR2 YYREEE (reference sequence). CDR3 coding DNA: TGTGCCAGCAGCTTGGAAACAGGGGGCGAAGAGACCCAGTACTTC. Its protein is CASSLETGGEETQYF. Full variable domain (missing parts from reference TRBV5-4 and TRBJ2-5): ETGVTQSPTHLIKTRGQQVTLRCSSQSGHNTVSWYQQALGQGPQFIFQYYREEENGRGNFPPRFSGLQFPNYSSELNVNALELDDSALYLCASSLETGGEETQYFGPGTRLLVL.

This chain connects TRBV5-1 to TRBJ1-2; D may be TRBD1 (5 bases). V gave up 0 bases and J gave up 13 bases, with 16 bases separating them. The CDR3 sequence is 13 residues long. Germline CDR1 reads SGHRS; CDR2 reads YFSETQ. The DNA for the CDR3 is TGCGCCAGCAGCTTGGAGGGTGGTCGGGGGTGCACCTTC. This gives the protein CASSLEGGRGCTF.

The chain is built from TRBV7-6 and TRBJ2-7, with D maybe TRBD2 (6 bases). V gave up 5 bases and J gave up 6 bases, with 26 bases separating them. CDR3 size: 17 residues. Germline V gene sequence: CDR1 SGHVS, CDR2 FNYEAQ. In nucleotides, the CDR3 is TGTGCCAGCAGCGCAGGGCGGGGCCCATCATTTGAGCGCGAGCAGTACTTC. Amino acids: CASSAGRGPSFEREQYF.

The chain links TRBV15 to TRBJ2-6, with D perhaps matching TRBD2 (6 bases). This CDR3 is 15 amino acids long. The V and J ends lost 6 bases and 4 bases respectively, with 13 bases between them. CDR1 and CDR2 from the germline V gene are LNHNV and YYDKDF (reference sequence). The CDR3 loop is CATSLGGLGANVLTF. Written as DNA, the CDR3 is TGTGCCACCAGTTTAGGAGGGCTCGGGGCCAACGTCCTGACTTTC.

This chain joins TRBV7-8 and TRBJ1-1; unclear D gene. Deletions cut 2 bases from V and 1 base from J, with 8 bases between. The CDR3 runs 14 residues. Germline V gene data show CDR1 as SGHVS and CDR2 as FQNEAQ. CDR3 coding DNA: TGTGCCAGCAGCTTAACTACGGGGAACACTGAAGCTTTCTTT. Translated: CASSLTTGNTEAFF.

The rearrangement joins TRBV19 to TRBJ1-5; 8 bases map to TRBD1. Unmatched junction bases numbered 10, after V lost 3 bases and J lost 0 bases. The V gene's germline CDR1 is LNHDA and CDR2 SQIVND (reference sequence). The CDR3 spans 18 residues. The CDR3 DNA reads TGTGCCAGTAGTATCTCCGGCAGGGGGCCTTTTAGCAATCAGCCCCAGCATTTT. It codes for CASSISGRGPFSNQPQHF.